This is a list of T cell receptor beta chains from one sample in a study of beta chain features in type 1 diabetes. This table comes from immunoSEQ multiplex PCR, and its TCRdb copy is limited to in-frame clones, with some not included. The data hold almost 350,000 clones, with 7% to 10% observed a single time. What was sequenced was central memory CD4+ T cells from blood. The receptors originated from a man aged 30 to 39 with type 1 diabetes. The CDR3 runs from the conserved cysteine through the conserved F or W. The D gene is left open where the match is weak. Rows may omit the clone size; those that give it use once, few, many or a size class.

v_call: TRBV7-7; clone_size: -; j_call: TRBJ1-1; d_call: -; cdr3_nt: TGTGCCAGCAGCGTCTCCCCGAACACTGAAGCTTTCTTT; cdr3_aa: CASSVSPNTEAFF
v_call: TRBV27; clone_size: -; j_call: TRBJ1-6; d_call: TRBD1; cdr3_nt: TGTGCCAGCAGTTCGACAGGGGGGAATTATAATTCACCCCTCCACTTT; cdr3_aa: CASSSTGGNYNSPLHF
v_call: TRBV5-1; clone_size: few; j_call: TRBJ2-3; d_call: TRBD2; cdr3_nt: TGCGCCAGCAGCCCGGGACTAGCTAGTCCCACAGATACGCAGTATTTT; cdr3_aa: CASSPGLASPTDTQYF
v_call: TRBV9; clone_size: few; j_call: TRBJ1-6; d_call: -; cdr3_nt: TGTGCCAGCAGCGTGAATTGGGACACCAATTCACCCCTCCACTTT; cdr3_aa: CASSVNWDTNSPLHF
v_call: TRBV9; clone_size: many; j_call: TRBJ2-2; d_call: TRBD1; cdr3_nt: TGTGCCAGCAGCGCGAGAAGCCGACAGGGCCCCACCGGGGAGCTGTTTTTT; cdr3_aa: CASSARSRQGPTGELFF
v_call: TRBV7-2; clone_size: -; j_call: TRBJ2-3; d_call: TRBD1; cdr3_nt: TGTGCCAGCAGGCGGGACAGGGGCCAGGATACGCAGTATTTT; cdr3_aa: CASRRDRGQDTQYF
v_call: TRBV5-4; clone_size: few; j_call: TRBJ2-3; d_call: TRBD2; cdr3_nt: TGTGCCAGCAGCTTAGATGCTAGCGGGAGCACAGATACGCAGTATTTT; cdr3_aa: CASSLDASGSTDTQYF
v_call: TRBV7-2; clone_size: -; j_call: TRBJ2-5; d_call: -; cdr3_nt: TGTGCCAGCAGCTTAGCAGGGGGCGGAGGGGAGACCCAGTACTTC; cdr3_aa: CASSLAGGGGETQYF
v_call: TRBV29-1; clone_size: -; j_call: TRBJ1-5; d_call: -; cdr3_nt: TGCAGCGACCAAGACACAGGGCTGAATCAGCCCCAGCATTTT; cdr3_aa: CSDQDTGLNQPQHF
v_call: TRBV18; clone_size: few; j_call: TRBJ1-1; d_call: -; cdr3_nt: TGTGCCAGCTCTCAATCAAGGGGGGACACTGAAGCTTTCTTT; cdr3_aa: CASSQSRGDTEAFF
v_call: TRBV6-5; clone_size: -; j_call: TRBJ1-6; d_call: -; cdr3_nt: TGTGCCAGCAGGGCCACACAATCAGAGAATTCACCCCTCCACTTT; cdr3_aa: CASRATQSENSPLHF
v_call: TRBV6-1; clone_size: few; j_call: TRBJ2-5; d_call: -; cdr3_nt: TGTGCCAGCAGTCCCCGACTAGGCAGCGAGACCCAGTACTTC; cdr3_aa: CASSPRLGSETQYF
v_call: TRBV2; clone_size: -; j_call: TRBJ2-7; d_call: -; cdr3_nt: TGTGCCAGCAGGGGGACGGGACACAACTACGAGCAGTACTTC; cdr3_aa: CASRGTGHNYEQYF
v_call: TRBV10-2; clone_size: -; j_call: TRBJ2-3; d_call: TRBD2; cdr3_nt: TGCGCCAGCAGCCGGGGGGGCCAGGCAGATACGCAGTATTTT; cdr3_aa: CASSRGGQADTQYF
v_call: TRBV28; clone_size: -; j_call: TRBJ1-6; d_call: TRBD1; cdr3_nt: TGTGCCAGCAGAAAGGGGGCGAATTCACCCCTCCACTTT; cdr3_aa: CASRKGANSPLHF
v_call: TRBV5-1; clone_size: many; j_call: TRBJ2-3; d_call: -; cdr3_nt: TGCGCCAGCAGCTTCGATGGTTCGTTCGTCCCAGATACGCAGTATTTT; cdr3_aa: CASSFDGSFVPDTQYF
v_call: TRBV5-1; clone_size: few; j_call: TRBJ1-1; d_call: -; cdr3_nt: TGCGCCAGCAGCTTGGGCCTACACGGCCGGGGCACTGAAGCTTTCTTT; cdr3_aa: CASSLGLHGRGTEAFF